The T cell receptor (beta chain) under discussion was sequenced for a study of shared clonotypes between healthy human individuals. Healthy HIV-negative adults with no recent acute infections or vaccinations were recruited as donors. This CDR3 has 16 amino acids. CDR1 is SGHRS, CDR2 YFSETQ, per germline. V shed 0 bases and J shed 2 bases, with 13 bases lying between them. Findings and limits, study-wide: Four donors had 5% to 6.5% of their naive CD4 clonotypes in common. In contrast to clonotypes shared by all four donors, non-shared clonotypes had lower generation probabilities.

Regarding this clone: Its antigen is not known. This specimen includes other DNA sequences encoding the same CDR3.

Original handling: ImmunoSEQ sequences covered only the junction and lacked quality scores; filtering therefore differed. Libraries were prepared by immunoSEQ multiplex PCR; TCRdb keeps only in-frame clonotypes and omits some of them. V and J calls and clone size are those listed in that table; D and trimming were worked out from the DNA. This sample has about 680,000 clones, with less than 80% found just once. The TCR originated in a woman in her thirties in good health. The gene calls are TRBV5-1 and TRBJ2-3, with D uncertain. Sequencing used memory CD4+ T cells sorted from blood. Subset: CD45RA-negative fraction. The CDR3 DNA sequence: TGCGCCAGCAGCTTGGAGGGCAGAGCAGACACAGATACGCAGTATTTT. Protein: CASSLEGRADTDTQYF.